The T cell receptor (beta chain) under discussion was sequenced for a study of patients and donors after allogeneic stem cell transplantation. This clonotype appeared many times. V lost 5 bases to trimming and J lost 4 bases; unmatched junction nucleotides: 3. The CDR3 extends over 13 amino acids. Germline V gene sequence: CDR1 SGHTA, CDR2 FQGTGA. In TCRdb, the RT-PCR reads were re-called with MiXCR into one record per CDR3 protein. Among 87,000 or so distinct CDR3 sequences listed, approximately 5% were seen once. Sequencing was done on a sample of blood, either unsorted or a sorted T cell fraction (not recorded which). The chain recombines TRBV7-3 with TRBJ1-2; 8 nucleotides line up with TRBD1. The source is a human donor who was either an allogeneic HSCT recipient or a stem cell or donor lymphocyte infusion donor (not recorded which). It is not recorded whose cells these are; they may come from a transplant donor. The CDR3 DNA is TGTGCCAGCAGCCCAGGGGGCTCCTATGGCTACACCTTC. This translates into CASSPGGSYGYTF. The full variable domain, completed using reference TRBV7-3 and TRBJ1-2, is GAGVSQTPSNKVTEKGKYVELRCDPISGHTALYWYRQSLGQGPEFLIYFQGTGAADDSGLPNDRFFAVRPEGSVSTLKIQRTERGDSAVYLCASSPGGSYGYTFGSGTRLTVV.